The rows below give T cell receptor beta chains drawn from one sample of a study of CD8+ T cells in alopecia areata. The repertoire was sequenced with immunoSEQ multiplex PCR; TCRdb's copy has only in-frame clones and lacks some. Of approximately 130,000 clones in the sample, around 60% were seen once. The input for sequencing was CD4+ T cells sorted from blood, taken at week 4, from a patient treated with tofacitinib. These receptors all stem from a human donor with alopecia areata. Both conserved end residues are part of each CDR3. The D gene is left open where the match is weak. A row's size may be missing; if present it is once, few, many or a size class.

J gene: TRBJ2-5; clone size: few; V gene: TRBV29-1; D gene: .; CDR3 protein: CSVDERVGRETQYF; CDR3 DNA: TGCAGCGTTGACGAGCGGGTGGGCCGAGAGACCCAGTACTTC
J gene: TRBJ2-3; clone size: .; V gene: TRBV5-1; D gene: .; CDR3 protein: CASSTRQLSTDTQYF; CDR3 DNA: TGCGCCAGCAGCACTCGACAGCTTAGCACAGATACGCAGTATTTT
J gene: TRBJ2-1; clone size: few; V gene: TRBV2; D gene: .; CDR3 protein: CASSEHEQFF; CDR3 DNA: TGTGCCAGCAGTGAGCATGAGCAGTTCTTC
J gene: TRBJ2-6; clone size: .; V gene: TRBV30; D gene: .; CDR3 protein: CAWSVELARGRSGANVLTF; CDR3 DNA: TGTGCCTGGAGTGTAGAATTGGCCAGGGGAAGGTCTGGGGCCAACGTCCTGACTTTC
J gene: TRBJ2-3; clone size: .; V gene: TRBV5-1; D gene: .; CDR3 protein: CASRGRWEEDTQYF; CDR3 DNA: TGCGCCAGCAGAGGAAGGTGGGAAGAAGATACGCAGTATTTT
J gene: TRBJ1-4; clone size: .; V gene: TRBV5-1; D gene: .; CDR3 protein: CASSFQDPREKLFF; CDR3 DNA: TGCGCCAGCAGCTTCCAAGATCCCCGGGAAAAACTGTTTTTT
J gene: TRBJ2-7; clone size: few; V gene: TRBV15; D gene: .; CDR3 protein: CATSRDSGSYEQYF; CDR3 DNA: TGTGCCACCAGCAGAGATAGCGGCTCCTACGAGCAGTACTTC
J gene: TRBJ2-3; clone size: few; V gene: TRBV6-5; D gene: TRBD2; CDR3 protein: CASSQSGGARDTQYF; CDR3 DNA: TGTGCCAGCAGCCAAAGCGGGGGGGCCAGGGATACGCAGTATTTT
J gene: TRBJ2-3; clone size: .; V gene: TRBV29-1; D gene: TRBD2; CDR3 protein: CSAPGLATDTQYF; CDR3 DNA: TGCAGCGCTCCGGGACTAGCCACAGATACGCAGTATTTT
J gene: TRBJ2-5; clone size: few; V gene: TRBV4-1; D gene: .; CDR3 protein: CASSQVRGETQYF; CDR3 DNA: TGCGCCAGCAGCCAAGTCAGGGGAGAGACCCAGTACTTC
J gene: TRBJ2-7; clone size: .; V gene: TRBV7-9; D gene: .; CDR3 protein: CASRQALGLGEQYF; CDR3 DNA: TGTGCCAGCAGACAAGCGTTGGGGCTGGGAGAGCAGTACTTC
J gene: TRBJ2-7; clone size: .; V gene: TRBV10-3; D gene: .; CDR3 protein: CAISDPDASYYEQYF; CDR3 DNA: TGTGCCATCAGTGATCCCGATGCGTCCTACTACGAGCAGTACTTC
J gene: TRBJ2-3; clone size: few; V gene: TRBV10-3; D gene: .; CDR3 protein: CAISQTSTDTQYF; CDR3 DNA: TGTGCCATCAGTCAAACTAGCACAGATACGCAGTATTTT
J gene: TRBJ1-1; clone size: few; V gene: TRBV10-3; D gene: .; CDR3 protein: CAISESVRNTEAFF; CDR3 DNA: TGTGCCATCAGTGAGTCGGTACGGAACACTGAAGCTTTCTTT
J gene: TRBJ1-1; clone size: .; V gene: TRBV18; D gene: .; CDR3 protein: CASSPRRAGAKVNTEAFF; CDR3 DNA: TGTGCCAGCTCACCACGAAGGGCAGGGGCGAAAGTGAACACTGAAGCTTTCTTT
J gene: TRBJ2-7; clone size: .; V gene: TRBV29-1; D gene: .; CDR3 protein: CSVGSTYYEQYF; CDR3 DNA: TGCAGCGTTGGTAGCACCTACTACGAGCAGTACTTC
J gene: TRBJ2-3; clone size: .; V gene: TRBV5-1; D gene: .; CDR3 protein: CASSLVSGGTDTQYF; CDR3 DNA: TGCGCCAGCAGCTTGGTAAGCGGAGGCACAGATACGCAGTATTTT
J gene: TRBJ2-2; clone size: .; V gene: TRBV9; D gene: .; CDR3 protein: CASSVETGSTGELFF; CDR3 DNA: TGTGCCAGCAGCGTAGAAACGGGGAGTACCGGGGAGCTGTTTTTT
J gene: TRBJ1-1; clone size: .; V gene: TRBV7-9; D gene: TRBD1; CDR3 protein: CASSRVQGANTEAFF; CDR3 DNA: TGTGCCAGCAGTCGAGTTCAGGGGGCCAATACTGAAGCTTTCTTT
J gene: TRBJ2-7; clone size: few; V gene: TRBV29-1; D gene: .; CDR3 protein: CSVEGDRGQYF; CDR3 DNA: TGCAGCGTTGAAGGGGATAGAGGGCAGTACTTC
J gene: TRBJ2-1; clone size: .; V gene: TRBV5-8; D gene: .; CDR3 protein: CASSLGAISYNEQFF; CDR3 DNA: TGTGCCAGCAGCTTGGGAGCGATAAGTTACAATGAGCAGTTCTTC
J gene: TRBJ1-6; clone size: few; V gene: TRBV7-9; D gene: .; CDR3 protein: CASSLRDSPLHF; CDR3 DNA: TGTGCCAGCAGCTTGAGGGACTCACCCCTCCACTTT
J gene: TRBJ2-1; clone size: .; V gene: TRBV4-3; D gene: .; CDR3 protein: CASSQDRTTPYNEQFF; CDR3 DNA: TGCGCCAGCAGCCAAGATAGGACTACCCCCTACAATGAGCAGTTCTTC
J gene: TRBJ2-2; clone size: once; V gene: TRBV5-6; D gene: .; CDR3 protein: CASSLTGSNTGELFF; CDR3 DNA: TGTGCCAGCAGCTTGACAGGGTCGAACACCGGGGAGCTGTTTTTT
J gene: TRBJ2-5; clone size: .; V gene: TRBV29-1; D gene: TRBD1; CDR3 protein: CSVVQGASETQYF; CDR3 DNA: TGCAGCGTAGTTCAGGGGGCGAGTGAGACCCAGTACTTC
J gene: TRBJ2-5; clone size: .; V gene: TRBV5-4; D gene: TRBD1; CDR3 protein: CASSSPGGGGETQYF; CDR3 DNA: TGTGCCAGCAGCTCTCCAGGGGGCGGTGGGGAGACCCAGTACTTC
J gene: TRBJ2-7; clone size: .; V gene: TRBV11-1; D gene: .; CDR3 protein: CASSSRGTYEQYF; CDR3 DNA: TGTGCCAGCAGCTCCCGAGGGACCTACGAGCAGTACTTC
J gene: TRBJ1-2; clone size: .; V gene: TRBV5-1; D gene: TRBD1; CDR3 protein: CASSSRPGQNYGYTF; CDR3 DNA: TGCGCCAGCAGCTCTAGACCGGGACAGAACTATGGCTACACCTTC
J gene: TRBJ1-1; clone size: .; V gene: TRBV30; D gene: .; CDR3 protein: CAWSVHRRTVPEAFF; CDR3 DNA: TGTGCCTGGAGTGTACACAGGCGGACAGTTCCTGAAGCTTTCTTT
J gene: TRBJ2-5; clone size: few; V gene: TRBV7-2; D gene: TRBD2; CDR3 protein: CASSLVAGGNQETQYF; CDR3 DNA: TGTGCCAGCAGCTTAGTAGCGGGAGGAAACCAAGAGACCCAGTACTTC
J gene: TRBJ2-7; clone size: .; V gene: TRBV5-1; D gene: TRBD2; CDR3 protein: CASSTLAGGPGEQYF; CDR3 DNA: TGCGCCAGCAGCACCTTAGCGGGAGGGCCGGGCGAGCAGTACTTC
J gene: TRBJ2-7; clone size: .; V gene: TRBV7-2; D gene: .; CDR3 protein: CASSPPRGPSEQYF; CDR3 DNA: TGTGCCAGCAGCCCCCCCAGGGGCCCTTCCGAGCAGTACTTC
J gene: TRBJ2-6; clone size: .; V gene: TRBV30; D gene: .; CDR3 protein: CAWSVHSGANVLTF; CDR3 DNA: TGTGCCTGGAGTGTCCACTCTGGGGCCAACGTCCTGACTTTC
J gene: TRBJ1-1; clone size: .; V gene: TRBV7-2; D gene: TRBD1; CDR3 protein: CASSHPRGRTEAFF; CDR3 DNA: TGTGCCAGCAGTCATCCCAGGGGGCGCACTGAAGCTTTCTTT
J gene: TRBJ2-3; clone size: once; V gene: TRBV30; D gene: .; CDR3 protein: CAWSNLQARGSDTQYF; CDR3 DNA: TGTGCCTGGAGTAATTTGCAGGCTAGGGGATCAGATACGCAGTATTTT
J gene: TRBJ2-1; clone size: medium-sized; V gene: TRBV2; D gene: .; CDR3 protein: CASTAMIGESYNEQFF; CDR3 DNA: TGTGCCAGCACCGCGATGATTGGGGAGAGCTACAATGAGCAGTTCTTC
J gene: TRBJ1-6; clone size: .; V gene: TRBV4-3; D gene: .; CDR3 protein: CASSQEPEGNSPLHF; CDR3 DNA: TGCGCCAGCAGCCAAGAACCGGAGGGGAATTCACCCCTCCACTTT
J gene: TRBJ2-7; clone size: many; V gene: TRBV28; D gene: TRBD2; CDR3 protein: CASSWTSAFSYEQYF; CDR3 DNA: TGTGCCAGCAGTTGGACTAGCGCCTTCTCCTACGAGCAGTACTTC
J gene: TRBJ2-2; clone size: .; V gene: TRBV7-2; D gene: TRBD1; CDR3 protein: CASSQDRVATGELFF; CDR3 DNA: TGTGCCAGCAGCCAGGACAGGGTGGCCACCGGGGAGCTGTTTTTT
J gene: TRBJ1-2; clone size: .; V gene: TRBV19; D gene: .; CDR3 protein: CASSPDFGSYGYTF; CDR3 DNA: TGTGCCAGTAGCCCGGACTTCGGGAGCTATGGCTACACCTTC
J gene: TRBJ2-7; clone size: many; V gene: TRBV18; D gene: .; CDR3 protein: CASSPEGYEQYF; CDR3 DNA: TGTGCCAGCTCACCGGAGGGGTACGAGCAGTACTTC
J gene: TRBJ2-5; clone size: .; V gene: TRBV6-5; D gene: .; CDR3 protein: CASTGVETQYF; CDR3 DNA: TGTGCCAGCACAGGGGTGGAGACCCAGTACTTC
J gene: TRBJ2-1; clone size: .; V gene: TRBV7-9; D gene: TRBD1; CDR3 protein: CASVPGQKYNEQFF; CDR3 DNA: TGTGCCAGCGTACCGGGACAGAAATACAATGAGCAGTTCTTC